This entry is about one T cell receptor (beta chain). The antigen remains undetermined. This record belongs to a study of cytomegalovirus exposure and HLA in healthy donors. Study-wide results and limits: The CMV antigen specificity of three CMV-associated chains was confirmed through in vitro analysis.

PCR was performed using 60 Vbeta and 13 Jbeta primers. Only in-frame clones appear in the TCRdb table, and some are missing; sequencing was by immunoSEQ multiplex PCR. Among 150,000 to 200,000 clones listed, under 85% were seen once. CDR1 is MNHEY and CDR2 is SVGAGI in the germline V gene. This CDR3 region has 15 residues. After removal of 6 bases from V and 5 bases from J, the junction contained 11 bases not matched to a gene. The rearrangement links TRBV6-5 to TRBJ2-7, with 9 bases identical to TRBD1. This receptor was identified in a woman aged 30 to 39 in good health and CMV-seronegative. The sample consisted of PBMCs. The CDR3 loop reads CASSATGGRYNEQYF. DNA of the CDR3: TGTGCCAGCAGCGCAACAGGGGGCAGGTACAACGAGCAGTACTTC.